This TCR beta chain appears in the sequencing data of a study of blood T cell repertoires in COVID-19. Study context: Nucleic acid was either cDNA or gDNA, and it came from T cells, B-cell-depleted T cells, or PBMCs.

Enrolment of Seattle patients took place during active infection, and they were followed longitudinally. Under the authors' procedure: Amplification with reference gene primers provided the estimates of nucleated cell counts. Profiling relied on immunoSEQ multiplex PCR, and the TCRdb table lists in-frame clones only, not all of them. V and J calls and clone size follow that table, whereas D and trimming were derived from the DNA. Here the sample spans 150,000 to 200,000 clones, 82% being singletons. This CDR3 contains 14 residues. The germline V gene has CDR1 GTSNPN and CDR2 SVGIG (reference sequence). The J segment lost 5 bases and the V segment lost 3 bases, leaving 7 bases of the junction unmatched.

The specimen sequenced was peripheral blood. The J gene is TRBJ2-1, the V gene TRBV30; 7 bases map to TRBD2. This TCR came from a woman in her 40s with COVID-19, enrolled during active disease. CDR3 residues: CAWRGLAVHNEQFF. The CDR3 nucleotides read TGTGCCTGGAGGGGGCTAGCGGTACACAATGAGCAGTTCTTC.